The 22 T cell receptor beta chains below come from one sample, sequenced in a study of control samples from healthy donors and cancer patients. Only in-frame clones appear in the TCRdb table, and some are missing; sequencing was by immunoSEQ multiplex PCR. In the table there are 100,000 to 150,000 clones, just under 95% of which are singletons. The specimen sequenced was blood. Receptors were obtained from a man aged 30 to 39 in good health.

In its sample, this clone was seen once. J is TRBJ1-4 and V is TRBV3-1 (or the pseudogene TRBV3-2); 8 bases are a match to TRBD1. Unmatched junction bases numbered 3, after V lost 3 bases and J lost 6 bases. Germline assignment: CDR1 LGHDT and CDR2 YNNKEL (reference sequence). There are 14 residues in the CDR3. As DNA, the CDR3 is TGTGCCAGCAGCCAGGCAGGGGGCGATGAAAAACTGTTTTTT. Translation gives CASSQAGGDEKLFF.

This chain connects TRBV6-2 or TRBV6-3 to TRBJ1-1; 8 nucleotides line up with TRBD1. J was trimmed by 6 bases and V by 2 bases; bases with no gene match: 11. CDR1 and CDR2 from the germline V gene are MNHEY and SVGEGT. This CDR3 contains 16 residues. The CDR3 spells CASSYPRQGRTAEAFF. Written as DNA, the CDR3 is TGTGCCAGCAGTTACCCTCGACAGGGGCGGACCGCTGAAGCTTTCTTT.

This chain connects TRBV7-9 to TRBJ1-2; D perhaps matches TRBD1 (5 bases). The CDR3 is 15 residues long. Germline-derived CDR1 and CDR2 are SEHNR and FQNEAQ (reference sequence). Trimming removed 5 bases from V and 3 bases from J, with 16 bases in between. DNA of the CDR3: TGTGCCAGCAGCGGAACCCAGGGTACCGACTATGGCTACACCTTC. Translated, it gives CASSGTQGTDYGYTF.

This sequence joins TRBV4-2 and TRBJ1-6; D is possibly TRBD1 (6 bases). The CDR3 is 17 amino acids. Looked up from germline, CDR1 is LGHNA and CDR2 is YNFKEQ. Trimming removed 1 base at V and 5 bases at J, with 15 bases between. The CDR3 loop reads CASSQVGGAGNNSPLHF. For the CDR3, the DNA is TGTGCCAGCAGCCAAGTCGGGGGGGCGGGAAATAATTCACCCCTCCACTTT.

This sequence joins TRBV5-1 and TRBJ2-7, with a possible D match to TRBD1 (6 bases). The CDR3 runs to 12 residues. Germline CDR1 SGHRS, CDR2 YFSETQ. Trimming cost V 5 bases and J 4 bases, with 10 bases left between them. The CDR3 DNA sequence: TGCGCCAGCAGGGGGGCGTTGTACGAGCAGTACTTC. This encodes CASRGALYEQYF.

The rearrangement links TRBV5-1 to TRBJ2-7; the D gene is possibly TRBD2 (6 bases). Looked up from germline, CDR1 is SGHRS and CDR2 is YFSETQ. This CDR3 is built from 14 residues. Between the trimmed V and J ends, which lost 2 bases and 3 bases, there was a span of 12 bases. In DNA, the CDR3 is TGCGCCAGCAGCTTAGCCAGGGAGGACTACGAGCAGTACTTC. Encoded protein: CASSLAREDYEQYF.

The CDR3 loop is CASSLEPGTTEAFF. In DNA, the CDR3 is TGTGCCAGCAGCTTAGAACCAGGGACCACTGAAGCTTTCTTT. The V and J genes are TRBV7-2 and TRBJ1-1; weak D call: TRBD1 (5 bases). Looked up from germline, CDR1 is SGHTA and CDR2 is FQGNSA. The V end was cut by 1 base, the J end by 4 bases, with 10 bases between. This CDR3 comprises 14 residues. The variable domain in full, with the rest retrieved from reference TRBV7-2 and TRBJ1-1, is GAGVSQSPSNKVTEKGKDVELRCDPISGHTALYWYRQSLGQGLEFLIYFQGNSAPDKSGLPSDRFSAERTGGSVSTLTIQRTQQEDSAVYLCASSLEPGTTEAFFGQGTRLTVV.

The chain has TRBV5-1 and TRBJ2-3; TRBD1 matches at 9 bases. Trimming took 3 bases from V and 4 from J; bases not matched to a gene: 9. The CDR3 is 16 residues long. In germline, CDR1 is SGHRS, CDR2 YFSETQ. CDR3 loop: CASSSGQGTGSDTQYF. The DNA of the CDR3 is TGCGCCAGCAGCTCAGGACAGGGGACCGGTTCAGATACGCAGTATTTT.

The CDR3 sequence: CASSSDPYGYTF. The CDR3 DNA reads as TGTGCCAGCAGCTCGGACCCTTATGGCTACACCTTC. The gene calls are TRBV7-9 and TRBJ1-2; D gene unclear. The CDR3 is made up of 12 amino acids. Germline CDR1 SEHNR, CDR2 FQNEAQ (reference sequence). Trimming removed 4 bases at V and 5 bases at J, with 8 bases between.

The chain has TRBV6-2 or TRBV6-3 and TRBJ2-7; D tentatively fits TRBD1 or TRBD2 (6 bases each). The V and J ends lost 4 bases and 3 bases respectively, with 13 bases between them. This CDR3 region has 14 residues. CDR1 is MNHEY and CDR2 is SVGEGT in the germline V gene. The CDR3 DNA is TGTGCCAGCAGTTTAGGGGGGCGCGACTACGAGCAGTACTTC. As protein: CASSLGGRDYEQYF.

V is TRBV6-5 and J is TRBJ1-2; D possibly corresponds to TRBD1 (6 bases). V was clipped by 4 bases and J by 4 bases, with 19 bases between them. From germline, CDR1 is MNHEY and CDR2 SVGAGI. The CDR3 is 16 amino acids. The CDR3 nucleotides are TGTGCCAGCAGTTCCCAGGGGCAGGTCGGGGCCTATGGCTACACCTTC. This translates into CASSSQGQVGAYGYTF.

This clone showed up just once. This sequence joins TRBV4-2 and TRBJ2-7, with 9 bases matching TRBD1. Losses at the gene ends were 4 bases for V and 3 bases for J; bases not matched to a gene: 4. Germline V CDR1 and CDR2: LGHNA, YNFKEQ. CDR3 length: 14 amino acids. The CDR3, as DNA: TGTGCCAGCAGCCTGGGGGACAGGGACTACGAGCAGTACTTC. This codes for CASSLGDRDYEQYF.

This CDR3 is CASSVGRAGSGYEQYF. In DNA, the CDR3 is TGTGCCAGCAGCGTAGGTAGGGCAGGGTCGGGCTACGAGCAGTACTTC. This chain connects TRBV9 to TRBJ2-7; possibly TRBD1 for D (5 bases). Germline assignment: CDR1 SGDLS and CDR2 YYNGEE. The CDR3 covers 16 residues. Trimming removed 0 bases at V and 3 bases at J, with 16 bases between.

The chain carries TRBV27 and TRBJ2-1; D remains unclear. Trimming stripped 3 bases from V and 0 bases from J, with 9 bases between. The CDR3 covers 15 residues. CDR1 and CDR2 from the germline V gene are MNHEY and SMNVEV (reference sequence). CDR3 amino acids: CASSFTPSSYNEQFF. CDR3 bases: TGTGCCAGCAGTTTTACCCCGAGCTCCTACAATGAGCAGTTCTTC.

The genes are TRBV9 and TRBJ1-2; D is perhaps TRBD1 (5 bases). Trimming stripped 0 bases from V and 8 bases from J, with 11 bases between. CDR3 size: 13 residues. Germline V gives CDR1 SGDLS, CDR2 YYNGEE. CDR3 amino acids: CASSVGLRGGYTF. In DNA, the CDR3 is TGTGCCAGCAGCGTAGGGCTAAGGGGCGGCTACACCTTC. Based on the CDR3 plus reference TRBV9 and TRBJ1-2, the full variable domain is DSGVTQTPKHLITATGQRVTLRCSPRSGDLSVYWYQQSLDQGLQFLIQYYNGEERAKGNILERFSAQQFPDLHSELNLSSLELGDSALYFCASSVGLRGGYTFGSGTRLTVV.

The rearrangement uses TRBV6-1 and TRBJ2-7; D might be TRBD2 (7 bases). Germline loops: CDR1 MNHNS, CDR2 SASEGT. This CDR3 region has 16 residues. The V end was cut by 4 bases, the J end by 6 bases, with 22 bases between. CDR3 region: CASSGEGGHRNSEQYF. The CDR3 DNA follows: TGTGCCAGCAGTGGGGAGGGGGGACATAGAAACTCCGAGCAGTACTTC.

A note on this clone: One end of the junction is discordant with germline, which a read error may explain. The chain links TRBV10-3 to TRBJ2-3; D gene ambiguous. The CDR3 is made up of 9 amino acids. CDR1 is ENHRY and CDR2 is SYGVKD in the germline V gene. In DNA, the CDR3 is TGTGCCATCAGTTTGACAAGGCATTTT. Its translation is CAISLTRHF.

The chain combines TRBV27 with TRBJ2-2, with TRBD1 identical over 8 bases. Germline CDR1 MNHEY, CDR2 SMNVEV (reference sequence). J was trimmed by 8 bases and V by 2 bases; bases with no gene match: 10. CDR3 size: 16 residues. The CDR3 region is CASSLRTGRLKGELFF. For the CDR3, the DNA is TGTGCCAGCAGTTTAAGGACAGGGCGCCTTAAAGGGGAGCTGTTTTTT.

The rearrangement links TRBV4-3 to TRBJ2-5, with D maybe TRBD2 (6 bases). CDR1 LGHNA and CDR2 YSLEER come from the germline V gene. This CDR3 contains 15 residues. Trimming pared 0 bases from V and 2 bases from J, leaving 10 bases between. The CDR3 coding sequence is TGCGCCAGCAGCCAAGAGGGGCGGGGTCAAGAGACCCAGTACTTC. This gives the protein CASSQEGRGQETQYF.

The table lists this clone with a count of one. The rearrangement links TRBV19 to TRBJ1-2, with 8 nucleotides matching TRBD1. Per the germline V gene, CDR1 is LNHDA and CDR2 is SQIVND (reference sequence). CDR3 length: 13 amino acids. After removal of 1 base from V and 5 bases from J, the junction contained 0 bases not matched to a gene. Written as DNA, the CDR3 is TGTGCCAGTAGTATAGGACAGGGGTATGGCTACACCTTC. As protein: CASSIGQGYGYTF.

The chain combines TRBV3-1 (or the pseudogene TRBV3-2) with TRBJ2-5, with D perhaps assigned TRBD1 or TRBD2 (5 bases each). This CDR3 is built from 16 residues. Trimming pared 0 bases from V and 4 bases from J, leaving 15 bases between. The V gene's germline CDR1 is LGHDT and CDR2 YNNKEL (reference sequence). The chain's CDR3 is CASSQDGAGGVETQYF. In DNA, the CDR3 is TGTGCCAGCAGCCAAGATGGGGCAGGAGGAGTAGAGACCCAGTACTTC.

The CDR3 spells CASSLYPAGGSTDTQYF. The CDR3 DNA reads TGTGCCAGCAGTTTATATCCAGCGGGGGGGAGCACAGATACGCAGTATTTT. The chain carries TRBV27 and TRBJ2-3; 10 bases are a match to TRBD2. Germline CDR1 MNHEY, CDR2 SMNVEV (reference sequence). V dropped 1 base and J dropped 0; count of bases not matched to a gene: 4. This CDR3 spans 17 amino acids.